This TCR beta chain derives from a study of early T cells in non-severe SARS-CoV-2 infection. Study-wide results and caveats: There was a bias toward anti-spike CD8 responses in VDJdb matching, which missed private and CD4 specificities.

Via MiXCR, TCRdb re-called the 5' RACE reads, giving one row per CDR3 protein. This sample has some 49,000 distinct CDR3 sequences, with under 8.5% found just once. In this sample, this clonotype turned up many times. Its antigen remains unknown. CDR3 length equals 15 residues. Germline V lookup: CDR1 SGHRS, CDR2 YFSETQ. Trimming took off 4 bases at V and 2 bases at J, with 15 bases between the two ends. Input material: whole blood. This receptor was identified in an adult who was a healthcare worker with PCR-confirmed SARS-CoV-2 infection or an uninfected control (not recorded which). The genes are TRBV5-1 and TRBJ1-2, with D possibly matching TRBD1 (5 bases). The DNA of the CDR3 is TGCGCCAGCAGCCCGGACGGGCAGGGAAACTATGGCTACACCTTC. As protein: CASSPDGQGNYGYTF.